This T cell receptor (beta chain) was recorded in a study of T cell responses to AZD1222 COVID-19 vaccine. Method: immunoSEQ multiplex PCR; TCRdb's copy keeps in-frame clones and lacks some. The sample contains about 88,000 clones, 90% to 95% of which appear only once. On this clone: The antigen remains unidentified.

Study observations and caveats: Two AZD1222 administrations were followed by greater Spike-specific TCR breadth and depth. Donors skewed white British and female; clonal diversity was possibly underestimated. In the spike-specific TCR repertoire, nearly half reportedly target unmutated variant regions. Distributed over spike, vaccine-associated CD4 TCRs predominated at 160-218 and 743-854.

The TCR comes from an adult in good health. The sequencing here drew on peripheral blood, taken on day 0 of MenACWY control vaccination.

The CDR3, as DNA: TGTGCCAGCAGTGAAGGGACCAATCAGCCCCAGCATTTT. Amino acids: CASSEGTNQPQHF. The chain joins TRBV6-1 to TRBJ1-5; no definite D call. Germline values: CDR1 MNHNS, CDR2 SASEGT. The V end was cut by 1 base, the J end by 3 bases, with 4 bases between. CDR3 size: 13 residues.